This TCR beta chain derives from a study of blood T cell repertoires in COVID-19. Study in general: Whether acute or convalescent, the COVID-19 samples came from the United States, Italy and Spain. From T cells, B-cell-depleted T cells, or PBMCs came the material, which was cDNA or gDNA.

From germline, CDR1 is SGHTA and CDR2 FQGNSA. CDR3 length: 13 residues. V lost 1 base, J lost 7 bases, and 8 bases lay in between. Original processing methods: Nucleated cell counts were estimated from reference gene primer amplification. TCRdb's copy holds only in-frame clones and misses some; the assay was immunoSEQ multiplex PCR. V, J and clone size derive from that table, while D and trimming were established from the DNA sequence. This sample has tens of thousands of clones, with around 84% found just once. In this sample, this clone turned up many times. The chain employs TRBV7-2 and TRBJ2-1; D remains unclear. The sequenced material came from peripheral blood. This TCR derives from a human donor in a cohort sampled during active COVID-19. The CDR3 DNA reads as TGTGCCAGCAGCTTAGGAACAGAGAATGAGCAGTTCTTC. Translating gives CASSLGTENEQFF.